The present entry profiles one TCR beta chain with its context. What it recognizes is unknown. The data were obtained in a study of PD-1 blockade in classical Hodgkin lymphoma. The protocol was immunoSEQ multiplex PCR, while the TCRdb copy is restricted to in-frame clones and leaves out a portion. The table lists more than 45,000 clones, approximately 70% of them singletons. Findings of the study overall: Possibly reflecting disease activity or prior therapy, repertoire differences have causes that remain undefined. Among the patients, those starting nivolumab under 1 year after ASCT were excluded.

Germline V gives CDR1 SGHDT, CDR2 YYEEEE. The CDR3 length is 13 residues. V lost 4 bases, J lost 8 bases, and 15 bases lay in between. Every patient relapsed after autologous stem cell transplantation, and brentuximab vedotin exposure varied. This specimen consisted of peripheral blood mononuclear cells (PBMCs), obtained at baseline. V gene TRBV5-6 combines with J gene TRBJ1-2; no reliable D call. The sequence came from a human donor with classical Hodgkin lymphoma. Written as DNA, the CDR3 is TGTGCCAGCAGCACCCGGGTGAATGAGGGCTACACCTTC. Protein: CASSTRVNEGYTF.